This T cell receptor (beta chain) emerged from a study of beta chain features in type 1 diabetes. The study's findings and limits: People with Type 1 diabetes carried modestly yet significantly shorter TCRB CDR3s in all four CD4+ subsets. Reads derived from cDNA could over-represent cells showing high TCR expression.

The CDR3 contains 17 residues. V was clipped by 2 bases and J by 3 bases, with 17 bases between them. Germline V lookup: CDR1 SGHAT, CDR2 FQNNGV. This clone occurred a few times. The antigen is not known. Reverse transcribing all isolated RNA meant expressed TCRB transcripts were sequenced. Sequenced by immunoSEQ multiplex PCR; TCRdb stores in-frame clones only, minus some. The repertoire has 620,000 or so clones, roughly 15% of them found once; the top ten carry more than 0.08%. The receptor was derived from a man aged 18 to 30 in good health. The source material was naive CD4+ T cells from blood. The chain combines TRBV11-2 with TRBJ2-1, with no clear D. The CDR3 reads CASSLMMAGPRYNEQFF. CDR3 bases: TGTGCCAGCAGCTTAATGATGGCCGGGCCTCGCTACAATGAGCAGTTCTTC.